Shown below are 29 T cell receptor beta chains from a single sample sequenced in a study of CD8 T cells in ankylosing spondylitis (dated by TCRdb to 2017 to 2019). Library preparation was by 5' RACE. The sample was run on an Illumina HiSeq 2500. TCRdb passed the public sequencing reads through fastp at Q25 and MiXCR, retaining productive beta sequences. Under each unique CDR3 protein, matching rows form one entry showing the most common genes and DNA. The sample contains some 7,000 distinct CDR3 sequences, 2.5% to 3% of them found a single time. The top ten clones comprise approximately 40% of the sample. Specimen: blood, either unsorted or a sorted T cell fraction (not recorded which). The receptors were sampled from a female donor with ankylosing spondylitis or in good health (not recorded which).

This clonotype is labeled as medium-sized. The chain's CDR3 is CASSPRLAVYEQYF. CDR3 coding DNA: TGTGCCAGCAGCCCTCGACTAGCGGTCTACGAGCAGTACTTC. The gene calls are TRBV9 and TRBJ2-7, with TRBD2 matching 9 bases. CDR3 size: 14 residues. Germline V gene lookup returns CDR1 SGDLS and CDR2 YYNGEE. The junction had 5 bases not matched to a gene; V was cut back by 4 bases and J by 3 bases.

This clonotype was seen repeatedly, ten times or more. The chain employs TRBV9 and TRBJ2-7; 12 positions match TRBD2. V shed 4 bases and J 6 bases; nucleotides not matched to a gene: 8. This CDR3 region has 15 residues. CDR1 and CDR2 (germline): SGDLS, YYNGEE. The CDR3 here is CASSIASGRGGEQYF. CDR3 coding DNA: TGTGCCAGCAGCATAGCTAGCGGGAGGGGAGGCGAGCAGTACTTC.

This clonotype was seen ten or more times. The rearrangement joins TRBV9 to TRBJ2-7; the D gene is possibly TRBD2 (5 bases). The CDR3 consists of 15 residues. The V end was cut by 0 bases, the J end by 4 bases, with 14 bases between. Germline CDR1 and CDR2: SGDLS and YYNGEE. The CDR3 region is CASSVDAREGYEQYF. CDR3 coding DNA: TGTGCCAGCAGCGTAGACGCGCGAGAGGGTTACGAGCAGTACTTC.

This clonotype was found many times. The V and J genes are TRBV9 and TRBJ2-1; the D is unclear. Germline CDR1 is SGDLS and CDR2 is YYNGEE. The V gene lost 0 bases and the J gene lost 9 bases, with 7 bases spanning the gap. The length of the CDR3 is 12 residues. The CDR3 bases are TGTGCCAGCAGCGTAGAAGGTCTTGAGCAGTTCTTC. It encodes CASSVEGLEQFF. The full variable domain, completed using reference TRBV9 and TRBJ2-1, is DSGVTQTPKHLITATGQRVTLRCSPRSGDLSVYWYQQSLDQGLQFLIQYYNGEERAKGNILERFSAQQFPDLHSELNLSSLELGDSALYFCASSVEGLEQFFGPGTRLTVL.

This clonotype was counted at least ten times. The chain carries TRBV9 and TRBJ1-1, with D unclear. This CDR3 has 13 amino acids. Germline-derived CDR1 and CDR2 are SGDLS and YYNGEE. The V gene lost 4 bases and the J gene lost 4 bases, with 11 bases spanning the gap. In nucleotides, the CDR3 is TGTGCCAGCAGCCCTGATTCGGGCACTGAAGCTTTCTTT. Residues: CASSPDSGTEAFF.

By share of the sample, this clonotype is medium-sized. This chain connects TRBV9 to TRBJ2-1, with D tentatively TRBD2 (5 bases). In germline, CDR1 is SGDLS, CDR2 YYNGEE. This CDR3 is built from 13 residues. Deletions cut 0 bases from V and 8 bases from J, with 9 bases between. CDR3 sequence (DNA): TGTGCCAGCAGCGTAGACGACGGGGATGAGCAGTTCTTC. Translating it yields CASSVDDGDEQFF.

This clonotype was observed at least ten times. The chain couples TRBV9 to TRBJ2-1; D is undetermined. The length of the CDR3 is 12 residues. The V end lost 2 bases, the J end lost 6 bases, and 6 bases lay between the germline ends. CDR1 and CDR2 (germline): SGDLS, YYNGEE. This CDR3 is CASSVMGNEQFF. DNA of the CDR3: TGTGCCAGCAGCGTTATGGGCAATGAGCAGTTCTTC.

This clonotype came up many times. The chain combines TRBV9 with TRBJ1-3; no definite D call. This CDR3 region has 15 residues. CDR1 is SGDLS and CDR2 is YYNGEE in the germline V gene. V was clipped by 0 bases and J by 0 bases, with 7 bases between them. The CDR3, as DNA: TGTGCCAGCAGCGTAGGGCCGTTCTCTGGAAACACCATATATTTT. Protein: CASSVGPFSGNTIYF.

This clonotype occurred many times. This CDR3 is CASSVAGGLFNEQFF. In DNA form, the CDR3 reads TGTGCCAGCAGCGTAGCTGGGGGGCTTTTCAATGAGCAGTTCTTC. The J gene is TRBJ2-1, the V gene TRBV9; possibly TRBD1 or TRBD2 for D (6 bases each). Germline V gives CDR1 SGDLS, CDR2 YYNGEE. The germline V and J ends were trimmed by 0 bases and 6 bases, with 13 bases remaining between them. The CDR3 runs 15 residues.

Many counts were recorded for this clonotype. The V and J genes are TRBV9 and TRBJ2-5; D not certain. Germline-derived CDR1 and CDR2 are SGDLS and YYNGEE. This CDR3 region has 14 residues. V was clipped by 1 base and J by 1 base, with 8 bases between them. CDR3 nucleotide sequence: TGTGCCAGCAGCGTATCTGGGATCCAAGAGACCCAGTACTTC. Translated, it gives CASSVSGIQETQYF.

This clonotype has at least ten counts. Because the CDR3's place on the DNA is in doubt, the DNA is left out and the CDR3 is given as listed by TCRdb. This sequence joins TRBV9 and TRBJ1-4; the table names TRBD1, a call not compared with the DNA. From germline, CDR1 is SGDLS and CDR2 YYNGEE. The CDR3 spans 13 amino acids, including both terminal residues. CDR3 sequence: CASSVGGGTELFF.

Within the sample, this clonotype is medium-sized. V usage is TRBV9 and J usage is TRBJ2-7; 7 bases are a match to TRBD2. Germline trimming cut 0 bases from V and 3 bases from J; bases unmatched to any gene: 3. Germline-derived CDR1 and CDR2 are SGDLS and YYNGEE. The length of the CDR3 is 14 residues. CDR3 DNA: TGTGCCAGCAGCGTAGCGGGGGGAGGCTACGAGCAGTACTTC. It yields the protein CASSVAGGGYEQYF.

This clonotype was observed many times. The chain links TRBV9 to TRBJ2-5, with 7 bases identical to TRBD2. The germline V gene encodes CDR1 SGDLS and CDR2 YYNGEE. J gave up 1 base and V 3 bases, and 12 bases lay outside the gene matches. CDR3 length equals 17 residues. The CDR3 DNA sequence: TGTGCCAGCAGCGCCCAGGGACGGGGGGACCCCCAAGAGACCCAGTACTTC. Translating gives CASSAQGRGDPQETQYF.

By its share, this clonotype is medium-sized (0.01 to 0.1%). The chain combines TRBV9 with TRBJ1-5; D remains unclear. Germline CDR1 is SGDLS and CDR2 is YYNGEE. V was cut by 2 bases and J by 1 base, with 4 bases left in between. The CDR3 contains 13 residues. In DNA form, the CDR3 reads TGTGCCAGCAGCGTTGGGAGCAATCAGCCCCAGCATTTT. It is translated as CASSVGSNQPQHF.

Many counts were recorded for this clonotype. The chain joins TRBV9 to TRBJ2-1; a possible D gene is TRBD2 (6 bases). This CDR3 is 15 amino acids long. Trimming stripped 3 bases from V and 6 bases from J, with 16 bases between. CDR1 is SGDLS, CDR2 YYNGEE, per germline. The CDR3 coding sequence is TGTGCCAGCAGCGATCCGACTAGGGGCCCCAATGAGCAGTTCTTC. It is translated as CASSDPTRGPNEQFF.

This clonotype has at least ten counts. The chain links TRBV9 to TRBJ2-7; weak D call: TRBD1 (6 bases). The germline V gene has CDR1 SGDLS and CDR2 YYNGEE. Trimming pared 2 bases from V and 2 bases from J, leaving 11 bases between. The CDR3 spans 14 residues. This chain's CDR3 is CASSVADRAYEQYF. In nucleotides, the CDR3 is TGTGCCAGCAGCGTTGCGGACAGAGCCTACGAGCAGTACTTC. The variable domain in full, completed from reference TRBV9 and TRBJ2-7, reads DSGVTQTPKHLITATGQRVTLRCSPRSGDLSVYWYQQSLDQGLQFLIQYYNGEERAKGNILERFSAQQFPDLHSELNLSSLELGDSALYFCASSVADRAYEQYFGPGTRLTVT.

Ten or more counts support this clonotype. The rearrangement joins TRBV9 to TRBJ2-7, with D uncertain. The CDR3 has 13 amino acids. Germline V gene data show CDR1 as SGDLS and CDR2 as YYNGEE. V gave up 7 bases and J gave up 0 bases, with 11 bases separating them. The CDR3 DNA is TGTGCCAGCTCACCGGGCAACTCCTACGAGCAGTACTTC. Amino acid sequence: CASSPGNSYEQYF.

In its sample, this clonotype was seen many times. The chain links TRBV4-2 to TRBJ1-6, with D tentatively TRBD1 (5 bases). Germline V gene lookup returns CDR1 LGHNA and CDR2 YNFKEQ. Trimming pared 0 bases from V and 0 bases from J, leaving 12 bases between. This CDR3 is built from 18 residues. CDR3 sequence reads: CASSQDRRTSSYNSPLHF. The DNA of the CDR3 is TGTGCCAGCAGCCAAGATAGGAGGACAAGCTCCTATAATTCACCCCTCCACTTT.

This clonotype was detected many times. The V gene is TRBV9, the J gene TRBJ2-2; the D is unclear. The germline V gene encodes CDR1 SGDLS and CDR2 YYNGEE. The CDR3 loop spans 15 amino acids. The V and J ends lost 0 bases and 6 bases respectively, with 12 bases between them. The CDR3 DNA reads TGTGCCAGCAGCGTAGGGTCCCGAATAGCCGGGGAGCTGTTTTTT. Its translation is CASSVGSRIAGELFF.

This clonotype was counted ten times or more. The CDR3 sequence: CASSPMGTQETQYF. DNA for the CDR3: TGTGCCAGCAGCCCGATGGGTACGCAAGAGACCCAGTACTTC. This chain connects TRBV9 to TRBJ2-5; D not certain. The germline CDR1 and CDR2 sequences are SGDLS and YYNGEE. The ends were cut back, 4 bases at V and 2 bases at J, with 12 bases in the middle. The CDR3 consists of 14 residues.

This clonotype appeared many times. This chain joins TRBV9 and TRBJ2-1; 11 bases agree with TRBD2. The CDR3 length is 17 residues. After removal of 0 bases from V and 7 bases from J, the junction contained 9 bases not matched to a gene. Germline CDR1 reads SGDLS; CDR2 reads YYNGEE. CDR3 residues: CASSVAGGTSGKNEQFF. DNA of the CDR3: TGTGCCAGCAGCGTAGCTGGCGGGACTAGCGGAAAGAATGAGCAGTTCTTC.

This clonotype was recorded many times. This rearrangement joins TRBV9 to TRBJ2-7; 10 nucleotides agree with TRBD2. V lost 7 bases and J lost 0; bases outside the gene matches: 7. Germline CDR1 and CDR2: SGDLS and YYNGEE. The CDR3 runs 15 residues. CDR3 region: CASGGLAESSYEQYF. For the CDR3, the DNA is TGTGCCAGCGGCGGACTAGCGGAAAGCTCCTACGAGCAGTACTTC.

Ten or more counts support this clonotype. The chain carries TRBV9 and TRBJ2-2; maybe TRBD2 (6 bases). The CDR3 is made up of 14 amino acids. V gave up 0 bases and J gave up 5 bases, with 8 bases separating them. CDR1 and CDR2 (germline): SGDLS, YYNGEE. This chain's CDR3 is CASSVVGGTGELFF. For the CDR3, the DNA is TGTGCCAGCAGCGTAGTGGGGGGAACCGGGGAGCTGTTTTTT. Looking up the rest from reference TRBV9 and TRBJ2-2 gives the full variable domain: DSGVTQTPKHLITATGQRVTLRCSPRSGDLSVYWYQQSLDQGLQFLIQYYNGEERAKGNILERFSAQQFPDLHSELNLSSLELGDSALYFCASSVVGGTGELFFGEGSRLTVL.

This clonotype rates as medium-sized. The gene calls are TRBV9 and TRBJ2-3; the D is unclear. Germline V gives CDR1 SGDLS, CDR2 YYNGEE. The CDR3 has 13 amino acids. Trimming removed 0 bases from V and 3 bases from J, with 5 bases in between. The CDR3 DNA reads TGTGCCAGCAGCGTAGTGGAAACAGATACGCAGTATTTT. This codes for CASSVVETDTQYF.

This clonotype was detected many times. The chain joins TRBV9 to TRBJ2-7; the D gene could be TRBD1 or TRBD2 (5 bases each). Trimming stripped 3 bases from V and 7 bases from J, with 11 bases between. The germline V gene has CDR1 SGDLS and CDR2 YYNGEE. There are 12 residues in the CDR3. CDR3 nucleotide sequence: TGTGCCAGCAGCGGGGGCCGGGAAGAGCAGTACTTC. Protein: CASSGGREEQYF.

This clonotype has ten or more counts. V is TRBV9 and J is TRBJ2-5, with 9 bases matching TRBD1. The CDR3 contains 15 residues. The V gene's germline CDR1 is SGDLS and CDR2 YYNGEE. J was trimmed by 5 bases and V by 3 bases; bases with no gene match: 8. Written as DNA, the CDR3 is TGTGCCAGCAGCGCCGAACAGGGGGCATGGGAGACCCAGTACTTC. Amino acid sequence: CASSAEQGAWETQYF.

This clonotype was observed many times. The chain couples TRBV9 to TRBJ1-5; D is undetermined. Germline assignment: CDR1 SGDLS and CDR2 YYNGEE. This CDR3 is built from 14 residues. Trimming removed 4 bases at V and 3 bases at J, with 11 bases between. The CDR3 protein is CASSPSGLNQPQHF. The CDR3 coding sequence is TGTGCCAGCAGCCCCTCCGGACTCAATCAGCCCCAGCATTTT.

This clonotype was counted ten times or more. The chain combines TRBV9 with TRBJ2-1, with 7 bases identical to TRBD1. CDR1 is SGDLS, CDR2 YYNGEE, per germline. The CDR3 length is 15 residues. Unmatched junction bases numbered 6, after V lost 3 bases and J lost 3 bases. The CDR3: CASSGRDRDYNEQFF. DNA of the CDR3: TGTGCCAGCAGCGGCCGGGACAGAGACTACAATGAGCAGTTCTTC.

This clonotype was recorded at least ten times. The chain employs TRBV9 and TRBJ2-1, with 8 positions matching TRBD2. CDR3 length: 13 amino acids. Germline CDR1 and CDR2: SGDLS and YYNGEE. Trimming took 4 bases from V and 8 from J; bases not matched to a gene: 5. This chain's CDR3 is CASSIGTRDEQFF. The CDR3 DNA sequence: TGTGCCAGCAGCATCGGGACTAGGGATGAGCAGTTCTTC.